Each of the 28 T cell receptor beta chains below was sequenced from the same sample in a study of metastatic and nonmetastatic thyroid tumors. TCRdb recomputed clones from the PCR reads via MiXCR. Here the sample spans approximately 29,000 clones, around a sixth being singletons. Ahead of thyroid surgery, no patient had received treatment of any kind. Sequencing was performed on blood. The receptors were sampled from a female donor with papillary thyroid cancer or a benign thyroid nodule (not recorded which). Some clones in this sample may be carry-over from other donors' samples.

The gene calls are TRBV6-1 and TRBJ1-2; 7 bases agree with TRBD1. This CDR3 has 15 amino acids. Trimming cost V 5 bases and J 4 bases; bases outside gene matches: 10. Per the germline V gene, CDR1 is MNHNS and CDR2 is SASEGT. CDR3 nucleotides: TGTGCCAGCAGTCCCTCGACAGGGACCAGCTATGGCTACACCTTC. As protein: CASSPSTGTSYGYTF.

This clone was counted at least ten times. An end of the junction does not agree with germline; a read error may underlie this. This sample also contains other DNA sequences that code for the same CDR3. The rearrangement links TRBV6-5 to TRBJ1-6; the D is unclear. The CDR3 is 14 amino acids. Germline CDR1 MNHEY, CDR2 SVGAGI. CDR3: CASSYGPYNSPLHF. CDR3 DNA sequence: TGCGCCAGCAGTTACGGACCTTATAATTCACCCCTCCACTTT.

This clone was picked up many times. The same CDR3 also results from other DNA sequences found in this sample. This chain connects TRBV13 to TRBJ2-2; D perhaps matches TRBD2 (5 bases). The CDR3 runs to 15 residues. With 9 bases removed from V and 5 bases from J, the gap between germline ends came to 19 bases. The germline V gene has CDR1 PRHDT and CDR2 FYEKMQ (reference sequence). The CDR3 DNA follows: TGTGCCAGTAGCCCCAGGACTGGATCTACCGGGGAGCTGTTTTTT. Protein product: CASSPRTGSTGELFF.

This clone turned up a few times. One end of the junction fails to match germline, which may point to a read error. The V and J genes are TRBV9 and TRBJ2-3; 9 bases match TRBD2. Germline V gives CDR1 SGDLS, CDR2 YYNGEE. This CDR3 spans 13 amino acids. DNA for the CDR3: TGTGCCGGCAGCGTACTAGCGGGAGATACGCAGTATTTT. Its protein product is CAGSVLAGDTQYF.

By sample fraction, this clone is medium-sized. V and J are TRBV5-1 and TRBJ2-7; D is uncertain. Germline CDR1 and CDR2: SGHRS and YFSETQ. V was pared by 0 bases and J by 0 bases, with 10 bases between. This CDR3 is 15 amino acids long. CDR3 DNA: TGCGCCAGCAGCTTGGAAGCCCTTCACTCCTACGAGCAGTACTTC. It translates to CASSLEALHSYEQYF.

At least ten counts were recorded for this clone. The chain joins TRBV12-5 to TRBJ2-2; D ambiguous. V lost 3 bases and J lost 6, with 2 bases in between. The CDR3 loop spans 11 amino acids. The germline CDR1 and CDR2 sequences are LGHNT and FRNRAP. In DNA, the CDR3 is TGTGCTAGTGGTTTATCCGGGGAGCTGTTTTTT. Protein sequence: CASGLSGELFF.

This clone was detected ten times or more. The CDR3 loop is CASTARRQKVGNTEAFF. The CDR3 DNA follows: TGTGCCAGTACGGCTAGACGGCAGAAGGTAGGGAACACTGAAGCTTTCTTT. The rearrangement links TRBV19 to TRBJ1-1, with D uncertain. The germline V and J ends were trimmed by 7 bases and 1 base, with 22 bases remaining between them. This CDR3 is built from 17 residues. Per germline, CDR1 LNHDA and CDR2 SQIVND (reference sequence).

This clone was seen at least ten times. CDR3 coding DNA: TGTGCCAGCAGCTTCCTAGGGACAGGGGTTGAGCAGTACTTC. Protein sequence: CASSFLGTGVEQYF. The chain couples TRBV5-4 to TRBJ2-7, with 10 bases matching TRBD1. The V gene end was trimmed by 2 bases and the J gene end by 7 bases; junction bases not matched to a gene: 6. This CDR3 comprises 14 residues. Germline loops: CDR1 SGHNT, CDR2 YYREEE (reference sequence).

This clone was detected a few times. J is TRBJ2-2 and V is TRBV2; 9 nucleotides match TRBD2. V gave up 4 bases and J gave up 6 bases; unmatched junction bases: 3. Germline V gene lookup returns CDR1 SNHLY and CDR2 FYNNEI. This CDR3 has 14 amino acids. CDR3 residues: CASSVASGAGELFF. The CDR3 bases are TGTGCCAGCAGTGTGGCTAGCGGGGCCGGGGAGCTGTTTTTT.

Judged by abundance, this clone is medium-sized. The CDR3 region is CASSYGTGKNSPLHF. As DNA, the CDR3 is TGTGCCAGCAGTTACGGGACAGGGAAGAACTCACCCCTCCACTTT. The genes are TRBV28 and TRBJ1-6; 9 positions match TRBD1. The germline gives CDR1 MDHEN, CDR2 SYDVKM. The CDR3 has 15 amino acids. With V trimmed by 4 bases and J by 10 bases, 8 bases remained unmatched.

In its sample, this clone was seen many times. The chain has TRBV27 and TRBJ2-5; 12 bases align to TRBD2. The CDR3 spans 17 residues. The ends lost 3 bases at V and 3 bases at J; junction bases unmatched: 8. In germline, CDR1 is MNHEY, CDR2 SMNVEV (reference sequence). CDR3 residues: CASSFPTSGGREETQYF. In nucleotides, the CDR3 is TGTGCCAGCAGTTTCCCGACTAGCGGGGGAAGGGAAGAGACCCAGTACTTC.

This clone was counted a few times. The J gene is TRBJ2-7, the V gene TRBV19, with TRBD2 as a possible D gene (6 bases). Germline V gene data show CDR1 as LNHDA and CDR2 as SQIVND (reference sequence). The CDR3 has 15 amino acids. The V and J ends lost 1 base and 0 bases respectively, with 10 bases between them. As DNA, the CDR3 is TGTGCCAGTAGTATAGGAGCGGGCGGCTCCTACGAGCAGTACGTC. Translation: CASSIGAGGSYEQYV.

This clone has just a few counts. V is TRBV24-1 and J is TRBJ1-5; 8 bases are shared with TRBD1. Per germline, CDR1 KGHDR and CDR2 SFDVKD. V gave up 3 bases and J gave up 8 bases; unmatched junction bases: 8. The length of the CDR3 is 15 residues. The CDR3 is CATSDNRQGNKPQHF. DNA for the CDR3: TGTGCCACCAGTGATAATAGACAGGGGAATAAGCCCCAGCATTTT.

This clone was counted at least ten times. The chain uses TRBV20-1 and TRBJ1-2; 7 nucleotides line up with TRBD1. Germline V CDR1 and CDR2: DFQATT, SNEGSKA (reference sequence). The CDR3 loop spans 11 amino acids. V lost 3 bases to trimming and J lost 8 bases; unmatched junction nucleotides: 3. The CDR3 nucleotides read TGCAGTGCTAGTCTACAGGGGGGCTACACCTTC. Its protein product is CSASLQGGYTF.

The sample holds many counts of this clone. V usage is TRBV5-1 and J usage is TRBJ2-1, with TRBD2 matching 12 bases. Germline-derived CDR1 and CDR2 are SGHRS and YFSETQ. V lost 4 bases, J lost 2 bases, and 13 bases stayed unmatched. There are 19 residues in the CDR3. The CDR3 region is CASSLLLAGGGIAYNEQFF. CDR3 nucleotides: TGCGCCAGCAGCCTACTACTAGCGGGAGGAGGGATCGCCTACAATGAGCAGTTCTTC.

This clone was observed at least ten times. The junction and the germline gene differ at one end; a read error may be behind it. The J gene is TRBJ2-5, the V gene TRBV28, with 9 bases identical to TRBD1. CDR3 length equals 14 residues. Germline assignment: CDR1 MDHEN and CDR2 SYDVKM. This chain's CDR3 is CASATGGEGEIQYF. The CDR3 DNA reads TGTGCCAGCGCGACAGGGGGGGAGGGGGAGATCCAGTACTTC.

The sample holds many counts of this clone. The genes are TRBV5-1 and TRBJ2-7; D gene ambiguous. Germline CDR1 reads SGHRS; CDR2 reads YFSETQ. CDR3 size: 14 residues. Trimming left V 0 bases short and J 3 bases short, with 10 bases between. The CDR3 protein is CASSLGGRYYEQYF. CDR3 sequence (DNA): TGCGCCAGCAGCTTGGGCGGAAGGTACTACGAGCAGTACTTC. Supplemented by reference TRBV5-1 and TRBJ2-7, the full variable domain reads KAGVTQTPRYLIKTRGQQVTLSCSPISGHRSVSWYQQTPGQGLQFLFEYFSETQRNKGNFPGRFSGRQFSNSRSEMNVSTLELGDSALYLCASSLGGRYYEQYFGPGTRLTVT.

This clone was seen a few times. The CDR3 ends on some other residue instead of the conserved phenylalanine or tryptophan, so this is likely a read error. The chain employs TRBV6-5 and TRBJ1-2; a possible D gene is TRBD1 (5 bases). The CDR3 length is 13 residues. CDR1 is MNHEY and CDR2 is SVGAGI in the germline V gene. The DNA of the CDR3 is TGTGCCAGCAGTTATGGGGGTAGCTATGTCTACACCTAC. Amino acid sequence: CASSYGGSYVYTY.

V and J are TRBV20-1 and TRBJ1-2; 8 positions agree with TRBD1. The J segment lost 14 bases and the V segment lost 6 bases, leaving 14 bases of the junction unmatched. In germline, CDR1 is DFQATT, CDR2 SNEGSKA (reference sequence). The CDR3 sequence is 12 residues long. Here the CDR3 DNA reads TGCAGTGCCAGCCGAAGGGACAGGCTTAATACCTTC. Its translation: CSASRRDRLNTF.

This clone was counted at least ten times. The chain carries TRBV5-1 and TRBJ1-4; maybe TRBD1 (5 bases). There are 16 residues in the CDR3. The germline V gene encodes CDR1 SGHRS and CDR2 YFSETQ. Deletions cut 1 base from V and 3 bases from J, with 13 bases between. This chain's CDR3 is CASSLYRLGANEKLFF. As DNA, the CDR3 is TGCGCCAGCAGCTTGTACAGATTAGGGGCTAATGAAAAACTGTTTTTT.

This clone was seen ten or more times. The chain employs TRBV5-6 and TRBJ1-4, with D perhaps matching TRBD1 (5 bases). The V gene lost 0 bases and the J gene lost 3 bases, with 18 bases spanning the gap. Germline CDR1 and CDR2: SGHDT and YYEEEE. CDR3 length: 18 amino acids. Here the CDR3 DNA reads TGTGCCAGCAGCTTGGTGCTCGAGGGGTCCGGACCTAATGAAAAACTGTTTTTT. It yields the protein CASSLVLEGSGPNEKLFF.

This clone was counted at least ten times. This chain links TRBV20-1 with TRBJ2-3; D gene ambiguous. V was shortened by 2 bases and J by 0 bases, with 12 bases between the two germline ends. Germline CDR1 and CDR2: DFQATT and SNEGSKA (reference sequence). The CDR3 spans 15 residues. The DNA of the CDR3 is TGCAGTGCTAGACCGGACGGCGCTAGCACAGATACGCAGTATTTT. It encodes CSARPDGASTDTQYF.

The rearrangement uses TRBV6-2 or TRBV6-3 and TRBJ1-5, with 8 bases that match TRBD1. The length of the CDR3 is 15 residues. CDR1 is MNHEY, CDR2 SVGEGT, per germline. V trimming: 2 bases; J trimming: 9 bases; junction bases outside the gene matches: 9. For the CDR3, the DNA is TGTGCCAGCAGTTACGGCAGGGGGCTGTCTCCGCCCCAGCATTTT. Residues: CASSYGRGLSPPQHF.

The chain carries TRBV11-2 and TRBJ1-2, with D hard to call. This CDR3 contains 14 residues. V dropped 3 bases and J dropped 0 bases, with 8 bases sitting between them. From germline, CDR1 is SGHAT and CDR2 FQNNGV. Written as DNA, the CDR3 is TGTGCCAGCAGCTTCGCGGAAACTAACTATGGCTACACCTTC. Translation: CASSFAETNYGYTF. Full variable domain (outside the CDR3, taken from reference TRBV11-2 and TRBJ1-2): EAGVAQSPRYKIIEKRQSVAFWCNPISGHATLYWYQQILGQGPKLLIQFQNNGVVDDSQLPKDRFSAERLKGVDSTLKIQPAKLEDSAVYLCASSFAETNYGYTFGSGTRLTVV.

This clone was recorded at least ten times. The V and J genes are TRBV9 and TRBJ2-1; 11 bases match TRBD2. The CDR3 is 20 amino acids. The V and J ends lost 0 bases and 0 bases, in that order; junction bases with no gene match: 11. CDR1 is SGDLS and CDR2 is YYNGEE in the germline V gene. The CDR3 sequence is CASSVASASGRKYSYNEQFF. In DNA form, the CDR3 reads TGTGCCAGCAGCGTAGCCTCCGCTAGCGGGAGGAAATACTCCTACAATGAGCAGTTCTTC.

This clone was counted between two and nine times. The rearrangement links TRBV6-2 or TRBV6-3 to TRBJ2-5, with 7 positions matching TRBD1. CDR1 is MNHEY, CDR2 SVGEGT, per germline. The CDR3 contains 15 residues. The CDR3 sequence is CDNKPGQPKGETQYF. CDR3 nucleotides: TGTGACAACAAACCGGGACAGCCAAAAGGGGAGACCCAGTACTTC.

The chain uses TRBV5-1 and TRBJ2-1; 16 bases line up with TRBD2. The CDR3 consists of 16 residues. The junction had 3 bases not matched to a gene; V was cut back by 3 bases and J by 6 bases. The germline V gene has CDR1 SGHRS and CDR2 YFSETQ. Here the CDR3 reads CASSSGTSGRVNEQFF. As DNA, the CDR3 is TGCGCCAGCAGCTCCGGGACTAGCGGGAGGGTCAATGAGCAGTTCTTC.

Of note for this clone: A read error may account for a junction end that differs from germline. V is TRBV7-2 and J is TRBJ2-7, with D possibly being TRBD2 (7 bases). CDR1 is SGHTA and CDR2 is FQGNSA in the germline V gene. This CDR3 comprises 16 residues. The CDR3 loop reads CARSLAGVAGTYEQYF. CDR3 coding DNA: TGTGCCCGCAGCTTAGCAGGGGTAGCGGGTACCTACGAGCAGTACTTC.